This T cell receptor beta chain stems from a study of blood T cell repertoires in COVID-19 (dated by TCRdb to the early 2020s). For context, the study as a whole: Samples covering the acute and convalescent phases of COVID-19 were provided by collaborators in the United States, Italy and Spain. The prospective study material was composed of cDNA or gDNA derived from T cells, B-cell-depleted T cells, or PBMCs. Subjects who had been exposed to COVID-19, were actively infected with it, or had recovered from it provided the deeply sampled blood TCRbeta repertoires that made up the dataset. The repertoires were released in a freely available public database intended as a resource for research on the immune response to SARS-CoV-2. Samples were obtained from the ongoing ImmuneRACE study (first 160 participants) and from about 1,300 subjects provided by 6 global collaborators. Sample metadata almost always included a de-identified subject ID, COVID-19 status, age in years and sex. Where HLA class I and class II types were available, the types were taken from metadata supplied by the sample provider, not from assay-based typing. Broader findings and caveats from the paper: The amount of clinical and demographic metadata varied by source and participant and was provided uncurated.

Note on this clone: Its binding antigen is unknown. The sample holds no much larger clone one base away, and base qualities are not on file.

Via the germline V gene, CDR1 is MNHNS and CDR2 SASEGT. Its CDR3 holds 13 amino acids, cysteine through phenylalanine. The only DNA kept is the CDR3, 39 bases in frame from the first base. At the junction V is shortened by 3 bases and J by 0 bases, with 5 bases in between. TCRbeta CDR3 regions were amplified from genomic DNA by means of the immunoSEQ Assay, a bias-controlled multiplex PCR. The study's own analysis went as follows. The number of nucleated cells in each sample was estimated by amplification of reference gene primers within the assay. Sequence reads were collapsed and filtered to measure the absolute abundance of every unique TCRbeta CDR3 rearrangement. Productive Simpson clonality was computed per sample as the square root of Simpson's diversity index over productive rearrangements. Not all clones reach the TCRdb copy of this immuneACCESS table, which keeps in-frame sequences only. Checked studies attribute under half of the gap to unresolved V genes and leave the rest unexplained. V and J calls and clone size are copied from that table; D and trimming were computed from the DNA. The sample table records under 200,000 clones; 80% of these occur just once. In total, the top ten clones hold around 6.9% of the sample.

Whole blood was collected in K2EDTA tubes by collaborating institutions according to the institutions' own protocols. For TCRbeta analysis, collaborators shipped samples in one of three forms: frozen whole blood, isolated PBMCs, or DNA extracted from either of those sample types. The sample was peripheral blood. The source of this sequence is a man in his sixties with acute or convalescent COVID-19. Recombination joined TRBV6-1 with TRBJ1-1; the D gene lacks a confident call. The sequenced DNA is TGTGCCAGCAGTGAGGCAGTGAACACTGAAGCTTTCTTT. Its product reads: CASSEAVNTEAFF.